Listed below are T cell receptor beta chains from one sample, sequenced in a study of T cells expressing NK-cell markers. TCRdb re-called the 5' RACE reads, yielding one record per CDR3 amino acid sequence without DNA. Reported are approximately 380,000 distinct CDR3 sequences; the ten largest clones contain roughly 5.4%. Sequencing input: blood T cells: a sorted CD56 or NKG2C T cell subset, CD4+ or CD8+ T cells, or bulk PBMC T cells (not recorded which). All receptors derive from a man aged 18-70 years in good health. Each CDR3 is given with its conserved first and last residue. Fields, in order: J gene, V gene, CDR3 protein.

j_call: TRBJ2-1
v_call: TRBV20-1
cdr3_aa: CSARDSRSFSYNEQFF

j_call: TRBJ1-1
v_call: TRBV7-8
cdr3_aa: CASSLDGHAFGAFF

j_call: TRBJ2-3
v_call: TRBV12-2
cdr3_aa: CASRLAYGTSGGSLQRNTQYF

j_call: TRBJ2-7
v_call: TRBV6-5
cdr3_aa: CASSYSRGLGYEQYF

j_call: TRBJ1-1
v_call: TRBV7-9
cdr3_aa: CASSEYRESTEAFF

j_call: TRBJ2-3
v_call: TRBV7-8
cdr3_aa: CASSSLGGDTQYF

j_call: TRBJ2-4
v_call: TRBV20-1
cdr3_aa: CSARGTGRTKNIQYF

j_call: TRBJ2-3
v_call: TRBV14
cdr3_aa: CASSQDRGVYKRDTQYF

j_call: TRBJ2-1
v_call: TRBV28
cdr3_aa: CASSFPPSVVQFF

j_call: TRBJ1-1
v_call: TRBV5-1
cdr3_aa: CASSRGGSDTEAFF

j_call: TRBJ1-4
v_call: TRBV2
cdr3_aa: CASRLDGQAPNEKLFF

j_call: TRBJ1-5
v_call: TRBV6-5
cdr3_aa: CGSGQGVQPQHF

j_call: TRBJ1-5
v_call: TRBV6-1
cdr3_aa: CASSKQRGQFGNQPQHF

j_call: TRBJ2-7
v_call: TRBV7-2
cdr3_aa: CASSDTGGAGYEQYF

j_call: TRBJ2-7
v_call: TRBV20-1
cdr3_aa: CSVTGQTYEQYF

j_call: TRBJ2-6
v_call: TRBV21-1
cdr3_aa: CASSIRSCSGANVLTF

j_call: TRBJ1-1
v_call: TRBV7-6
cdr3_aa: CASSLGGFPTEAFF

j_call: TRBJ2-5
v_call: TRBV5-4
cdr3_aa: CASSSQGRKTQYF

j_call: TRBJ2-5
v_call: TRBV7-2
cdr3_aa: CATQGGSFQETQYF

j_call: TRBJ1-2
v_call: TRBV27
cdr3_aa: CASSLTGGSYTF

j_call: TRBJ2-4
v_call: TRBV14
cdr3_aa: CASSHPVGIQYF

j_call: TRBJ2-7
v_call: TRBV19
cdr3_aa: CASRDGKKSSYEQYF

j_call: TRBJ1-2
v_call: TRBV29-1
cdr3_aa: CSDRTGNYGYTF

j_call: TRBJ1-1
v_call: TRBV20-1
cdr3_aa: CSARGQALMNTEAFF

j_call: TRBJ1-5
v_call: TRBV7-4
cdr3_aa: CASSLEGTGATNQPQHF

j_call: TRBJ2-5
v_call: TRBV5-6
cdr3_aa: CASSLALGRETQYF

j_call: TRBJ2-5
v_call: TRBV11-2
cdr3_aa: CASTRSNWPQETQYF

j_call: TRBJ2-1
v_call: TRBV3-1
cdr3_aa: CASSQGRTPFTEQFF

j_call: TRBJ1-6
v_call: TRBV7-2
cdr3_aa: CASSLDQTGTNSPLHF

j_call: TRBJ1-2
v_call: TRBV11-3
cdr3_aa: CASSLRTGGADYGYTF

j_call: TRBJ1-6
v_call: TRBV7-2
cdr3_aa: CASSKHEQGSPLHF

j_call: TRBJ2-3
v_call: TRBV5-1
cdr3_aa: CASSLEGGNGDTQYF

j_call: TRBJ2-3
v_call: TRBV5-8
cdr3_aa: CASSLAAGVIITDTQYF

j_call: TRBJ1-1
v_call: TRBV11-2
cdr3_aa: CASSPQAGSNTEAFF

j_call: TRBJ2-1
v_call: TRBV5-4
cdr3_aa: CASSARLAYYNEQFF

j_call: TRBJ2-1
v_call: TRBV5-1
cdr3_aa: CASSYDVHEQFF

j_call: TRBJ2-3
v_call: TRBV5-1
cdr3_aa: CASSGGAPPNTQYF

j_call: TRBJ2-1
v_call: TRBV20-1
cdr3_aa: CSARTGGTNEQFF

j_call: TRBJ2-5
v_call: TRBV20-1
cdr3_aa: CSARLAGAPGETQYF

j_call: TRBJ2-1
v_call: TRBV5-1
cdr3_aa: CASSLGLAGGPGEQFF

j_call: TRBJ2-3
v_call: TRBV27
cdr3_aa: CASSSSGHATGTQYF

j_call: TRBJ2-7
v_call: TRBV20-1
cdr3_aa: CSARGPGGRSYEQYF

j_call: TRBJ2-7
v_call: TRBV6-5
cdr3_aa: CASSRGQGLIGGANEQYF

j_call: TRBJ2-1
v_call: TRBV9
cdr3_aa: CASSLRDPGDEQFF

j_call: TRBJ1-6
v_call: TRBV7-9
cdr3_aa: CASSPWEDSPLHF